This T cell receptor beta chain is from a study of a mutant IDH1 vaccine in newly diagnosed glioma. Noted time point: week 47, end of study. Every vaccine dose comprised 300 ug of mutant IDH1 20-mer peptide plus topical imiquimod. Patients were given eight vaccinations, scheduled in weeks 1, 3, 5, 7, 11, 15, 19 and 23. The repertoire was sequenced with immunoSEQ multiplex PCR; TCRdb's copy has only in-frame clones and lacks some. The table lists about 60,000 clones, over 80% of them singletons, with more than 3% in the top ten. This CDR3 has 18 amino acids. Germline CDR1 is LNHDA and CDR2 is SQIVND (reference sequence). Trimming removed 6 bases from V and 4 bases from J; junction bases left unmatched: 12. On this clone itself: Its target is unknown.

The rearrangement links TRBV19 to TRBJ2-3, with 14 nucleotides matching TRBD2. The sample was PBMCs, taken from a glioma patient whose treatment included an IDH1 peptide vaccine. The clonotype comes from a woman aged 50 to 60 with glioma. The CDR3 protein is CASSLLGLAGGPADTQYF. The CDR3 nucleotides read TGTGCCAGTAGCCTACTCGGACTAGCGGGGGGCCCCGCAGATACGCAGTATTTT.